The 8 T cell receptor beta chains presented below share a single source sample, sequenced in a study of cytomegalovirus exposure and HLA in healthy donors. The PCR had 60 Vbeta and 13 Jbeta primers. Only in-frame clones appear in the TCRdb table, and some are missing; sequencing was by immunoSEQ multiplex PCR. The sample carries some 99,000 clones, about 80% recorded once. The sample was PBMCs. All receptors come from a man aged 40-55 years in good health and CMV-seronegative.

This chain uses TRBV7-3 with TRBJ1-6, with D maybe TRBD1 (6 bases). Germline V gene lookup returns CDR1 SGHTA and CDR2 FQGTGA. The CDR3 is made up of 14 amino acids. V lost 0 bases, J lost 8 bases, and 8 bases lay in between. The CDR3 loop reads CASSLTDRYSPLHF. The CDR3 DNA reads TGTGCCAGCAGCTTAACGGACAGATATTCACCCCTCCACTTT.

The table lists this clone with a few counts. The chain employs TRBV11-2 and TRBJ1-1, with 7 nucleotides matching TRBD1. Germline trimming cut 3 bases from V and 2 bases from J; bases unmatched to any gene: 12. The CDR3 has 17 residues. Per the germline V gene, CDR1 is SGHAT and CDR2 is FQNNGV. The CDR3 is CASSLLGGTVINTEAFF. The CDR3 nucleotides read TGTGCCAGCAGCTTGTTGGGCGGGACAGTGATCAACACTGAAGCTTTCTTT. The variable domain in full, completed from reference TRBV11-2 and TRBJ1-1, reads EAGVAQSPRYKIIEKRQSVAFWCNPISGHATLYWYQQILGQGPKLLIQFQNNGVVDDSQLPKDRFSAERLKGVDSTLKIQPAKLEDSAVYLCASSLLGGTVINTEAFFGQGTRLTVV.

The CDR3 nucleotides are TGTGCCAGCAGCACCCGACAGGGGGCCGGGGAGCTGTTTTTT. Amino acids: CASSTRQGAGELFF. The chain recombines TRBV9 with TRBJ2-2; 9 bases line up with TRBD1. With V trimmed by 4 bases and J by 6 bases, 4 bases remained unmatched. The CDR3 extends over 14 amino acids. Looked up from germline, CDR1 is SGDLS and CDR2 is YYNGEE.

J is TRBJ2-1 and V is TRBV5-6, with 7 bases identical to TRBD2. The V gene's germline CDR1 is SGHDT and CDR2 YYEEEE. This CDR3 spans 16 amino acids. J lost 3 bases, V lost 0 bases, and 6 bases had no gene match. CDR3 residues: CASSLGGGWDYNEQFF. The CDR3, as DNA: TGTGCCAGCAGCTTGGGGGGGGGTTGGGACTACAATGAGCAGTTCTTC. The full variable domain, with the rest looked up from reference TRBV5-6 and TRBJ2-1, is DAGVTQSPTHLIKTRGQQVTLRCSPKSGHDTVSWYQQALGQGPQFIFQYYEEEERQRGNFPDRFSGHQFPNYSSELNVNALLLGDSALYLCASSLGGGWDYNEQFFGPGTRLTVL.

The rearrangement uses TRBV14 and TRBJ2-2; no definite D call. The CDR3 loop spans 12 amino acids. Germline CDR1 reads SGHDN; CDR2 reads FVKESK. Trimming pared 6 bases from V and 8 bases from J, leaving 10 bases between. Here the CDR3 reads CASSRDFGELFF. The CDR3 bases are TGTGCCAGCAGTCGAGATTTTGGGGAGCTGTTTTTT. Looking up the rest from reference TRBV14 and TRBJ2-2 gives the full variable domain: EAGVTQFPSHSVIEKGQTVTLRCDPISGHDNLYWYRRVMGKEIKFLLHFVKESKQDESGMPNNRFLAERTGGTYSTLKVQPAELEDSGVYFCASSRDFGELFFGEGSRLTVL.

CDR3 coding DNA: TGCAGCGTTTTTAGAGGGGAGCAGTACTTC. This gives the protein CSVFRGEQYF. The chain recombines TRBV29-1 with TRBJ2-7; D possibly corresponds to TRBD2 (5 bases). Germline CDR1 is SQVTM and CDR2 is ANQGSEA. The CDR3 loop spans 10 amino acids. Trimming left V 5 bases short and J 7 bases short, with 9 bases between.

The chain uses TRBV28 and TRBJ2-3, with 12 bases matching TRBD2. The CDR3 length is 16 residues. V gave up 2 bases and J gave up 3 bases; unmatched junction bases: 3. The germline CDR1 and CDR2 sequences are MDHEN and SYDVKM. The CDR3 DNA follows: TGTGCCAGCAGTTTAGGACTAGCGGGGCTAACAGATACGCAGTATTTT. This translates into CASSLGLAGLTDTQYF.

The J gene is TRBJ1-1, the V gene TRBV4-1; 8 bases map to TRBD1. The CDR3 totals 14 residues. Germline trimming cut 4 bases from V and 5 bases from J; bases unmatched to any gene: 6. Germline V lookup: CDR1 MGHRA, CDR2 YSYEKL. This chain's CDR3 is CASSRPGQVTEAFF. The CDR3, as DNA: TGCGCCAGCAGCCGGCCGGGACAGGTAACTGAAGCTTTCTTT.